The 27 T cell receptor beta chains presented below share a single source sample, sequenced in a study of T cell therapy after organ transplantation. Some clones are missing from TCRdb's copy, which holds only in-frame ones; the method was immunoSEQ multiplex PCR. The sample contains around 19,000 clones, around 83% of which appear only once. The antigens of these receptors remain unknown. The time point: 20-29 weeks after completion of therapy. Sequenced material: CD8+ T cells from blood, taken after autologous CMV-specific T cell therapy. The receptors originated from a human patient who had received a solid organ transplant and had CMV disease. A subset of T cells may come from the graft donor.

The genes are TRBV2 and TRBJ2-7; 13 nucleotides agree with TRBD2. In germline, CDR1 is SNHLY, CDR2 FYNNEI. The V segment lost 6 bases and the J segment 1 base; nucleotides outside the gene matches: 6. CDR3 length equals 16 residues. CDR3 nucleotides: TGTGCCAGCAGGGAAACTAGCGGGAGGGAGTCCTACGAGCAGTACTTC. Its translation: CASRETSGRESYEQYF.

The V gene is TRBV19, the J gene TRBJ2-7; 8 positions agree with TRBD1. The J segment lost 5 bases and the V segment lost 5 bases, leaving 5 bases of the junction unmatched. Germline values: CDR1 LNHDA, CDR2 SQIVND (reference sequence). This CDR3 has 13 residues. CDR3 sequence (DNA): TGTGCCAGTAGTTCTCGGACAGGGAACGAGCAGTACTTC. It is translated as CASSSRTGNEQYF.

This sequence joins TRBV6-1 and TRBJ1-2; possible D gene TRBD1, 6 bases. The CDR3 length is 15 residues. V was pared by 3 bases and J by 7 bases, with 18 bases between. Germline V gives CDR1 MNHNS, CDR2 SASEGT. CDR3 DNA: TGTGCCAGCAGTGAGCCGGGACATCCTGAGGTTGGCTACACCTTC. Its translation is CASSEPGHPEVGYTF.

The chain links TRBV29-1 to TRBJ1-1; the D gene is possibly TRBD1 (5 bases). V was pared by 3 bases and J by 3 bases, with 11 bases between. CDR3 length equals 13 residues. Germline-derived CDR1 and CDR2 are SQVTM and ANQGSEA. The CDR3 spells CSVDDGGYTEAFF. CDR3 nucleotides: TGCAGCGTTGACGACGGGGGGTACACTGAAGCTTTCTTT.

The V and J genes are TRBV7-3 and TRBJ2-1; D possibly uses TRBD1 or TRBD2 (5 bases each). Germline loops: CDR1 SGHTA, CDR2 FQGTGA. This CDR3 has 15 amino acids. The V end lost 5 bases, the J end lost 4 bases, and 15 bases lay between the germline ends. The CDR3 here is CASSISGTPYNEQFF. CDR3 DNA sequence: TGTGCCAGCAGCATCTCCGGGACCCCGTACAATGAGCAGTTCTTC.

This chain connects TRBV7-9 to TRBJ2-2; 8 nucleotides line up with TRBD1. CDR1 is SEHNR, CDR2 FQNEAQ, per germline (reference sequence). The CDR3 is made up of 15 amino acids. V dropped 3 bases and J dropped 3; count of bases not matched to a gene: 3. CDR3: CASSLDREDTGELFF. CDR3 sequence (DNA): TGTGCCAGCAGCTTGGACAGGGAGGACACCGGGGAGCTGTTTTTT.

This chain connects TRBV27 to TRBJ1-5; weak D call: TRBD1 (5 bases). Germline assignment: CDR1 MNHEY and CDR2 SMNVEV (reference sequence). The CDR3 length is 13 residues. V was trimmed by 8 bases and J by 3 bases, leaving 11 bases between them. CDR3 nucleotides: TGTGCCAGCGGGTGGGGGTTCAATCAGCCCCAGCATTTT. This gives the protein CASGWGFNQPQHF.

The rearrangement joins TRBV19 to TRBJ1-1; no reliable D call. Germline V gives CDR1 LNHDA, CDR2 SQIVND (reference sequence). The CDR3 contains 11 residues. Trimming took 6 bases from V and 6 from J, leaving 8 bases between them. The CDR3 sequence: CASSPGSEAFF. CDR3 bases: TGTGCCAGTAGCCCCGGGTCTGAAGCTTTCTTT.

This clone is labeled as medium-sized. The chain combines TRBV6-4 with TRBJ2-1; TRBD2 matches at 12 bases. This CDR3 spans 14 amino acids. V dropped 5 bases and J dropped 6; count of bases not matched to a gene: 2. Germline V gene sequence: CDR1 MRHNA, CDR2 SNTAGT. CDR3 sequence (DNA): TGTGCCAGCAGTCTAGCGGGGGGGCCCAATGAGCAGTTCTTC. As protein: CASSLAGGPNEQFF.

V gene TRBV28 combines with J gene TRBJ2-7; TRBD1 aligns across 8 bases. The V gene end was trimmed by 2 bases and the J gene end by 4 bases; junction bases not matched to a gene: 7. The CDR3 totals 15 residues. Germline V CDR1 and CDR2: MDHEN, SYDVKM. CDR3 region: CASSLLLTGEYEQYF. DNA for the CDR3: TGTGCCAGCAGTTTACTCCTGACAGGGGAATACGAGCAGTACTTC.

This chain links TRBV6-5 with TRBJ2-5; unclear D gene. Per the germline V gene, CDR1 is MNHEY and CDR2 is SVGAGI. Between the trimmed V and J ends, which lost 6 bases and 4 bases, there was a span of 3 bases. The CDR3 consists of 10 residues. Written as DNA, the CDR3 is TGTGCCAGCAGAATAGAGACCCAGTACTTC. Residues: CASRIETQYF.

V and J are TRBV9 and TRBJ2-7; D uncertain. In germline, CDR1 is SGDLS, CDR2 YYNGEE. This CDR3 comprises 14 residues. V lost 0 bases and J lost 2, with 9 bases in between. The DNA of the CDR3 is TGTGCCAGCAGCGTAGCTGACACTACCTACGAGCAGTACTTC. Protein: CASSVADTTYEQYF.

This chain uses TRBV5-6 with TRBJ2-2; D gene unclear. Deletions cut 1 base from V and 1 base from J, with 5 bases between. The CDR3 spans 14 residues. Germline V lookup: CDR1 SGHDT, CDR2 YYEEEE. The CDR3 DNA reads as TGTGCCAGCAGCTTGTGGCAGAACACCGGGGAGCTGTTTTTT. Protein product: CASSLWQNTGELFF.

The chain uses TRBV6-5 and TRBJ1-2; D is undetermined. CDR1 is MNHEY and CDR2 is SVGAGI in the germline V gene. Trimming took off 0 bases at V and 7 bases at J, with 12 bases between the two ends. This CDR3 region has 14 residues. DNA for the CDR3: TGTGCCAGCAGTTACTCGACGATGGAGGGTGGCTACACCTTC. Translated, it gives CASSYSTMEGGYTF.

V usage is TRBV7-9 and J usage is TRBJ1-1; D is unclear. V was pared by 1 base and J by 4 bases, with 10 bases between. The CDR3 runs 14 residues. Germline V gene lookup returns CDR1 SEHNR and CDR2 FQNEAQ (reference sequence). The CDR3 reads CASSLVGFGTEAFF. DNA of the CDR3: TGTGCCAGCAGCTTAGTTGGGTTCGGCACTGAAGCTTTCTTT.

The chain uses TRBV28 and TRBJ2-3; D is uncertain. The germline V and J ends were trimmed by 5 bases and 2 bases, with 26 bases remaining between them. The CDR3 length is 19 residues. The germline V gene encodes CDR1 MDHEN and CDR2 SYDVKM. CDR3 in amino acids: CASSPNAPLFSRNTDTQYF. CDR3 DNA sequence: TGTGCCAGCAGTCCCAATGCCCCGTTATTTAGCCGAAACACAGATACGCAGTATTTT.

CDR3 in DNA: TGTGCCAGCGGATACTCCTACAATGAGCAGTTCTTC. Its protein product is CASGYSYNEQFF. The rearrangement links TRBV9 to TRBJ2-1; no reliable D call. This CDR3 has 12 amino acids. CDR1 is SGDLS and CDR2 is YYNGEE in the germline V gene. Trimming cost V 7 bases and J 0 bases, with 5 bases left between them.

The gene calls are TRBV4-2 and TRBJ2-1; 7 bases fit TRBD2. After removal of 0 bases from V and 9 bases from J, the junction contained 5 bases not matched to a gene. CDR3 size: 14 residues. Germline assignment: CDR1 LGHNA and CDR2 YNFKEQ. The CDR3: CASSQDGLVGEQFF. CDR3 DNA sequence: TGTGCCAGCAGCCAAGACGGACTAGTGGGTGAGCAGTTCTTC.

This clone was seen once. The chain employs TRBV4-3 and TRBJ2-1; perhaps D is TRBD1 or TRBD2 (5 bases each). V lost 2 bases and J lost 6, with 8 bases in between. Germline CDR1 is LGHNA and CDR2 is YSLEER. This CDR3 comprises 13 residues. The CDR3 DNA is TGCGCCAGCAGCCAACCAGGGAGCAATGAGCAGTTCTTC. This translates into CASSQPGSNEQFF.

The gene calls are TRBV11-2 and TRBJ1-2, with D unresolved. This CDR3 comprises 15 residues. Germline CDR1 and CDR2: SGHAT and FQNNGV. The V and J ends lost 5 bases and 8 bases respectively, with 21 bases between them. CDR3 in amino acids: CASSQALCSWCGYTF. The CDR3 DNA follows: TGTGCCAGCAGCCAAGCCCTTTGCTCCTGGTGCGGCTACACCTTC.

This clone has more than one count but fewer than ten. The V call is TRBV28, the J call TRBJ2-7, with unresolved D. With 3 bases removed from V and 2 bases from J, the gap between germline ends came to 14 bases. Looked up from germline, CDR1 is MDHEN and CDR2 is SYDVKM. CDR3 length: 15 amino acids. The CDR3 region is CASSFLSPGAYEQYF. As DNA, the CDR3 is TGTGCCAGCAGTTTTCTGAGCCCCGGCGCCTACGAGCAGTACTTC.

The CDR3 protein is CASSLWGPGELFF. The CDR3 DNA is TGTGCCAGCAGCTTGTGGGGGCCCGGGGAGCTGTTTTTT. This chain links TRBV11-2 with TRBJ2-2; possibly TRBD1 for D (6 bases). Trimming shortened V by 3 bases and J by 6 bases, and 8 bases separated the two germline ends. The length of the CDR3 is 13 residues. CDR1 and CDR2 (germline): SGHAT, FQNNGV.

The chain combines TRBV5-6 with TRBJ1-3; D is perhaps TRBD1 (6 bases). The CDR3 length is 15 residues. Trimming took off 1 base at V and 3 bases at J, with 11 bases between the two ends. Looked up from germline, CDR1 is SGHDT and CDR2 is YYEEEE. For the CDR3, the DNA is TGTGCCAGCAGCTTGCTGGTAGGGGGTGGAAACACCATATATTTT. Residues: CASSLLVGGGNTIYF.

This clone has a single count. The chain combines TRBV6-7 with TRBJ1-2, with D maybe TRBD1 (6 bases). TRBV6-7 is treated as an ORF (open reading frame) with a function not yet certain. The CDR3 is made up of 15 amino acids. V gave up 0 bases and J gave up 5 bases, with 13 bases separating them. The CDR3 bases are TGTGCCAGCAGTTACTCGTCGGGGGCCGAGTATGGCTACACCTTC. Translated, it gives CASSYSSGAEYGYTF.

The chain links TRBV11-3 to TRBJ2-1, with D hard to call. V lost 1 base, J lost 6 bases, and 4 bases lay in between. The germline V gene encodes CDR1 SGHNT and CDR2 YENEEA. The CDR3 contains 12 residues. The CDR3 is CASSLGLNEQFF. As DNA, the CDR3 is TGTGCCAGCAGCTTAGGACTCAATGAGCAGTTCTTC. The variable domain in full, completed from reference TRBV11-3 and TRBJ2-1, reads EAGVVQSPRYKIIEKKQPVAFWCNPISGHNTLYWYLQNLGQGPELLIRYENEEAVDDSQLPKDRFSAERLKGVDSTLKIQPAELGDSAVYLCASSLGLNEQFFGPGTRLTVL.

This clone was seen only a few times. The gene calls are TRBV4-1 and TRBJ1-2; TRBD1 is a possible D gene (5 bases). The CDR3 extends over 16 amino acids. CDR1 and CDR2 (germline): MGHRA, YSYEKL. V was pared by 4 bases and J by 6 bases, with 21 bases between. In DNA, the CDR3 is TGCGCCAGCAGCCGGGGGAGGACATCACCTATGAATGGCTACACCTTC. It translates to CASSRGRTSPMNGYTF.

The V and J genes are TRBV12-5 and TRBJ1-4; 8 positions match TRBD1. Trimming cost V 5 bases and J 6 bases; bases outside gene matches: 8. This CDR3 region has 15 residues. Germline-derived CDR1 and CDR2 are LGHNT and FRNRAP. CDR3 residues: CASGPGQGEDEKLFF. As DNA, the CDR3 is TGTGCTAGTGGTCCCGGACAGGGTGAGGATGAAAAACTGTTTTTT.